The 32 T cell receptor beta chains below come from one sample, sequenced in a study of OX40 agonist ivuxolimab in advanced cancers. Using immunoSEQ multiplex PCR, the repertoire was profiled, and TCRdb retains in-frame clones only, with some absent. The table lists some 100,000 clones, just over 90% of them singletons. The material was CD4+ or CD8+ T cells sorted from blood, obtained in a trial of the OX40 agonist ivuxolimab. These receptor sequences come from an adult with an advanced solid tumor such as melanoma, head and neck, liver or kidney cancer.

This clone was detected only a few times. CDR3 in amino acids: CASSLDTSGANVLTF. The CDR3 DNA is TGTGCCAGCAGTCTGGACACCTCTGGGGCCAACGTCCTGACTTTC. The rearrangement links TRBV6-5 to TRBJ2-6; possibly TRBD1 for D (5 bases). V shed 5 bases and J shed 0 bases, with 8 bases lying between them. CDR1 and CDR2 (germline): MNHEY, SVGAGI. This CDR3 spans 15 amino acids.

The table lists this clone with a few counts. J is TRBJ1-5 and V is TRBV19, with D possibly matching TRBD1 (5 bases). This CDR3 spans 15 amino acids. Per the germline V gene, CDR1 is LNHDA and CDR2 is SQIVND (reference sequence). V was trimmed by 4 bases and J by 6 bases, leaving 16 bases between them. CDR3 sequence (DNA): TGTGCCAGTAGTAGACTAAGAGGGACGGGTCAGCCCCAGCATTTT. This translates into CASSRLRGTGQPQHF. The variable domain in full, completed from reference TRBV19 and TRBJ1-5, reads DGGITQSPKYLFRKEGQNVTLSCEQNLNHDAMYWYRQDPGQGLRLIYYSQIVNDFQKGDIAEGYSVSREKKESFPLTVTSAQKNPTAFYLCASSRLRGTGQPQHFGDGTRLSIL.

This chain links TRBV18 with TRBJ2-5, with a possible D match to TRBD1 (5 bases). Germline CDR1 is KGHSH and CDR2 is LQKENI. The CDR3 runs to 15 residues. Between the trimmed V and J ends, which lost 3 bases and 1 base, there was a span of 12 bases. Here the CDR3 DNA reads TGTGCCAGCTCACCTCGACAGCAACCCCAAGAGACCCAGTACTTC. As protein: CASSPRQQPQETQYF.

The rearrangement links TRBV5-1 to TRBJ2-7, with D maybe TRBD2 (5 bases). Trimming removed 3 bases at V and 2 bases at J, with 27 bases between. CDR3 length: 19 residues. Germline CDR1 SGHRS, CDR2 YFSETQ. The CDR3 DNA reads as TGCGCCAGCAGCTCGGGTAGCGTGGCAGGAGGTGGCCTAACCTACGAGCAGTACTTC. This encodes CASSSGSVAGGGLTYEQYF.

The genes are TRBV6-6 and TRBJ1-2, with TRBD1 as a possible D gene (5 bases). Trimming shortened V by 2 bases and J by 2 bases, and 9 bases separated the two germline ends. The germline V gene has CDR1 MNHNY and CDR2 SVGAGI (reference sequence). The CDR3 totals 14 residues. This chain's CDR3 is CASSYDGGNYGYTF. CDR3 coding DNA: TGTGCCAGCAGTTACGATGGGGGGAACTATGGCTACACCTTC.

The gene calls are TRBV6-5 and TRBJ2-7, with 10 positions matching TRBD2. V was clipped by 11 bases and J by 4 bases; unmatched bases: 14. This CDR3 contains 15 residues. Germline CDR1 is MNHEY and CDR2 is SVGAGI. As DNA, the CDR3 is TGTGCCTCTGCTGGGGCTAGCGGGAGTCTTTACGAGCAGTACTTC. Protein product: CASAGASGSLYEQYF.

This clone was seen once. J is TRBJ2-5 and V is TRBV7-3, with D uncertain. Germline CDR1 and CDR2: SGHTA and FQGTGA. The ends were cut back, 2 bases at V and 5 bases at J, with 9 bases in the middle. The CDR3 contains 13 residues. CDR3 in amino acids: CASSLGSRETQYF. The CDR3 bases are TGTGCCAGCAGCTTAGGGTCGCGGGAGACCCAGTACTTC. Full variable domain (remainder filled in from reference TRBV7-3 and TRBJ2-5): GAGVSQTPSNKVTEKGKYVELRCDPISGHTALYWYRQSLGQGPEFLIYFQGTGAADDSGLPNDRFFAVRPEGSVSTLKIQRTERGDSAVYLCASSLGSRETQYFGPGTRLLVL.

A word on this clone: Sequence at one end of the junction differs from germline and may be a read error. V and J are TRBV7-9 and TRBJ2-1, with D possibly TRBD1 on 6 matching bases. Germline loops: CDR1 SEHNR, CDR2 FQNEAQ (reference sequence). This CDR3 contains 12 residues. The CDR3 spells CASSLIEGQRVF. Here the CDR3 DNA reads TGTGCCAGCAGCTTGATAGAAGGACAGAGGGTCTTC.

J is TRBJ2-3 and V is TRBV9; 7 bases agree with TRBD2. The CDR3 contains 15 residues. Germline CDR1 SGDLS, CDR2 YYNGEE. Trimming cost V 0 bases and J 7 bases; bases outside gene matches: 8. As DNA, the CDR3 is TGTGCCAGCAGCGTAGGAGAGGGCGGGAGTAATACGCAGTATTTT. It encodes CASSVGEGGSNTQYF.

CDR3 loop: CAGSSAGTSLETQYF. In nucleotides, the CDR3 is TGTGCCGGATCCTCCGCCGGGACTAGCTTGGAGACCCAGTACTTC. V gene TRBV28 combines with J gene TRBJ2-5, with 9 bases identical to TRBD2. V was pared by 11 bases and J by 5 bases, with 15 bases of the junction left unmatched. The CDR3 length is 15 residues. Germline loops: CDR1 MDHEN, CDR2 SYDVKM.

CDR3: CASSSQGAGVYHEQYF. The CDR3 coding sequence is TGTGCCAGCAGTTCACAGGGAGCGGGCGTTTACCACGAGCAGTACTTC. This chain joins TRBV28 and TRBJ2-7; tentatively, D is TRBD1 or TRBD2 (6 bases each). This CDR3 has 16 amino acids. V was shortened by 4 bases and J by 5 bases, with 21 bases between the two germline ends. Germline V gene lookup returns CDR1 MDHEN and CDR2 SYDVKM. The full variable domain, with the rest looked up from reference TRBV28 and TRBJ2-7, is DVKVTQSSRYLVKRTGEKVFLECVQDMDHENMFWYRQDPGLGLRLIYFSYDVKMKEKGDIPEGYSVSREKKERFSLILESASTNQTSMYLCASSSQGAGVYHEQYFGPGTRLTVT.

J is TRBJ2-1 and V is TRBV6-5; 11 bases align to TRBD2. The CDR3 extends over 16 amino acids. Per the germline V gene, CDR1 is MNHEY and CDR2 is SVGAGI. V lost 4 bases and J lost 2; bases outside the gene matches: 4. The CDR3 nucleotides are TGTGCCAGCAGTTCGAGACTAGCGGGAACCTACAATGAGCAGTTCTTC. It encodes CASSSRLAGTYNEQFF.

The table lists this clone with a few counts. The rearrangement links TRBV6-1 to TRBJ1-5, with D possibly matching TRBD1 (6 bases). This CDR3 comprises 14 residues. CDR1 is MNHNS, CDR2 SASEGT, per germline. Deletions cut 7 bases from V and 9 bases from J, with 19 bases between. This CDR3 is CASTPGQGSLPQHF. DNA for the CDR3: TGTGCCAGCACCCCCGGGCAGGGGAGTTTGCCCCAGCATTTT.

The J gene is TRBJ1-1, the V gene TRBV15; D remains unclear. The V and J ends lost 0 bases and 5 bases respectively, with 10 bases between them. This CDR3 is 14 amino acids long. Germline lookup yields CDR1 LNHNV and CDR2 YYDKDF (reference sequence). DNA of the CDR3: TGTGCCACCAGCAGAGATAGGGCTGGGACTGAAGCTTTCTTT. It is translated as CATSRDRAGTEAFF.

The CDR3 here is CASSWAGYNEQFF. The CDR3 nucleotides read TGTGCCAGCAGCTGGGCGGGCTACAATGAGCAGTTCTTC. V and J are TRBV7-2 and TRBJ2-1, with a possible D match to TRBD2 (5 bases). V dropped 4 bases and J dropped 3 bases, with 7 bases sitting between them. CDR1 and CDR2 (germline): SGHTA, FQGNSA. This CDR3 spans 13 amino acids.

The chain is built from TRBV5-6 and TRBJ2-1; maybe TRBD1 (6 bases). V was clipped by 4 bases and J by 9 bases, with 20 bases between them. The CDR3 totals 15 residues. Germline CDR1 reads SGHDT; CDR2 reads YYEEEE. CDR3 sequence: CASSIRQAATGEQFF. In nucleotides, the CDR3 is TGTGCCAGCAGCATCCGACAGGCCGCGACCGGTGAGCAGTTCTTC.

The genes are TRBV5-3 and TRBJ2-5; 13 bases match TRBD2. TRBV5-3 is an ORF, and what it does is uncertain. CDR3 length: 20 amino acids. After removal of 4 bases from V and 2 bases from J, the junction contained 17 bases not matched to a gene. Here the CDR3 DNA reads TGTGCCAGAAGCCCTCCGACTAGCGGGAGGTTGGGGTATAAACAAGAGACCCAGTACTTC. It is translated as CARSPPTSGRLGYKQETQYF.

This chain links TRBV4-2 with TRBJ2-7; possible D gene TRBD2, 6 bases. V dropped 0 bases and J dropped 2 bases, with 17 bases sitting between them. The CDR3 contains 17 residues. The germline CDR1 and CDR2 sequences are LGHNA and YNFKEQ. The CDR3: CASSQEIRASAAYEQYF. The CDR3 region has the DNA TGTGCCAGCAGCCAAGAAATCAGGGCTAGCGCAGCCTACGAGCAGTACTTC.

This clone was observed a single time. The V gene is TRBV5-8, the J gene TRBJ1-1; D is unresolved. CDR1 is SGHTS and CDR2 is YDEGEE in the germline V gene. This CDR3 contains 16 residues. With 1 base removed from V and 6 bases from J, the gap between germline ends came to 19 bases. The DNA of the CDR3 is TGTGCCAGCAGCTTGTTTGTAGTAGGGCTTGTCTCTGAAGCTTTCTTT. Translated: CASSLFVVGLVSEAFF.

The chain is built from TRBV9 and TRBJ2-7, with 11 nucleotides matching TRBD1. The CDR3 runs 15 residues. V was clipped by 4 bases and J by 6 bases; unmatched bases: 9. CDR1 is SGDLS and CDR2 is YYNGEE in the germline V gene. The CDR3 nucleotides are TGTGCCAGCAGCCCCGGACAGGGGGCTAGGGGCGAGCAGTACTTC. As protein: CASSPGQGARGEQYF. The variable domain in full, with the rest retrieved from reference TRBV9 and TRBJ2-7, is DSGVTQTPKHLITATGQRVTLRCSPRSGDLSVYWYQQSLDQGLQFLIQYYNGEERAKGNILERFSAQQFPDLHSELNLSSLELGDSALYFCASSPGQGARGEQYFGPGTRLTVT.

This chain links TRBV6-1 with TRBJ2-5; D may be TRBD1 (6 bases). Trimming removed 8 bases at V and 5 bases at J, with 18 bases between. Germline assignment: CDR1 MNHNS and CDR2 SASEGT. The length of the CDR3 is 14 residues. CDR3 sequence: CASRSGYRVETQYF. In DNA form, the CDR3 reads TGTGCCAGCCGCTCGGGTTACAGGGTGGAGACCCAGTACTTC.

This sequence joins TRBV11-1 and TRBJ2-1, with 12 nucleotides matching TRBD1. The CDR3 runs 14 residues. From germline, CDR1 is SGHAT and CDR2 FQDESV (reference sequence). The ends lost 4 bases at V and 9 bases at J; junction bases unmatched: 4. CDR3 nucleotide sequence: TGTGCCAGCAGCTCGGGACAGGGGGCGACTGAGCAGTTCTTC. Protein sequence: CASSSGQGATEQFF.

The CDR3 is CASSKEGGICLHFTSGSCTGELFF. Written as DNA, the CDR3 is TGTGCCAGCAGCAAAGAGGGGGGGATTTGCCTCCACTTTACTAGCGGGAGTTGTACCGGGGAGCTGTTTTTT. The chain is built from TRBV21-1 and TRBJ2-2; no DNA check was done on the table's D call, TRBD2. TRBV21-1 is an annotated pseudogene. CDR3 length equals 24 residues.

The rearrangement links TRBV28 to TRBJ1-4, with D possibly being TRBD1 (5 bases). Between the trimmed V and J ends, which lost 6 bases and 8 bases, there was a span of 22 bases. The CDR3 spans 16 residues. Germline CDR1 and CDR2: MDHEN and SYDVKM. CDR3 DNA sequence: TGTGCCAGCAGCCTCCCGTCTATGGGGGGTAAAGAAAAACTGTTTTTT. Encoded protein: CASSLPSMGGKEKLFF.

Here the CDR3 reads CASSLNVADTQYF. CDR3 DNA: TGTGCCAGCAGCCTGAATGTTGCAGATACGCAGTATTTT. This sequence joins TRBV7-8 and TRBJ2-3; D gene uncertain. V was clipped by 5 bases and J by 4 bases, with 10 bases between them. The CDR3 spans 13 residues. In germline, CDR1 is SGHVS, CDR2 FQNEAQ.

CDR3 protein: CASSPSSDYEQYF. Written as DNA, the CDR3 is TGTGCCAGCAGCCCCTCCTCGGACTACGAGCAGTACTTC. V usage is TRBV11-2 and J usage is TRBJ2-7; no reliable D call. This CDR3 region has 13 residues. Germline CDR1 and CDR2: SGHAT and FQNNGV. The V gene lost 5 bases and the J gene lost 3 bases, with 11 bases spanning the gap.

V usage is TRBV28 and J usage is TRBJ2-7, with 11 bases aligning to TRBD1. Germline V gives CDR1 MDHEN, CDR2 SYDVKM. V gave up 6 bases and J gave up 4 bases; unmatched junction bases: 8. The CDR3 has 15 amino acids. The CDR3: CASSSWTGGKYEQYF. The CDR3 DNA reads as TGTGCCAGCAGCTCATGGACAGGGGGCAAGTACGAGCAGTACTTC.

This chain connects TRBV27 to TRBJ2-1; perhaps TRBD2 as D (7 bases). In germline, CDR1 is MNHEY, CDR2 SMNVEV (reference sequence). V lost 6 bases, J lost 4 bases, and 16 bases lay in between. The CDR3 totals 15 residues. CDR3 in amino acids: CASRPLGGRYNEQFF. CDR3 coding DNA: TGTGCCAGCAGACCTTTGGGGGGGCGATACAATGAGCAGTTCTTC.

The chain has TRBV5-1 and TRBJ2-1, with D uncertain. Germline V gene lookup returns CDR1 SGHRS and CDR2 YFSETQ. V lost 2 bases and J 0 bases, leaving 6 bases between the germline ends. The CDR3 length is 14 residues. The CDR3 here is CASSLTSSYNEQFF. The CDR3 region has the DNA TGCGCCAGCAGCTTAACATCCTCCTACAATGAGCAGTTCTTC.

The genes are TRBV19 and TRBJ2-1, with D perhaps TRBD2 (5 bases). The CDR3 has 14 amino acids. The V and J ends lost 6 bases and 3 bases respectively, with 12 bases between them. Germline loops: CDR1 LNHDA, CDR2 SQIVND (reference sequence). Here the CDR3 reads CASSHSRDYNEQFF. The CDR3 DNA is TGTGCCAGTAGCCATAGTCGGGACTACAATGAGCAGTTCTTC.

V usage is TRBV7-9 and J usage is TRBJ1-2; 7 nucleotides agree with TRBD1. V lost 6 bases to trimming and J lost 3 bases; unmatched junction nucleotides: 7. The CDR3 contains 14 residues. Germline CDR1 is SEHNR and CDR2 is FQNEAQ (reference sequence). This chain's CDR3 is CASSSGQDHYGYTF. The CDR3 DNA reads as TGTGCCAGCAGTTCAGGACAGGACCACTATGGCTACACCTTC.

The V gene is TRBV19, the J gene TRBJ2-1; 8 bases align to TRBD2. After removal of 10 bases from V and 0 bases from J, the junction contained 17 bases not matched to a gene. CDR1 is LNHDA, CDR2 SQIVND, per germline (reference sequence). The CDR3 sequence is 18 residues long. The CDR3 here is CATLPLAGHPSSYNEQFF. The CDR3 DNA reads TGTGCCACTCTACCTCTAGCGGGTCACCCGAGCTCCTACAATGAGCAGTTCTTC.